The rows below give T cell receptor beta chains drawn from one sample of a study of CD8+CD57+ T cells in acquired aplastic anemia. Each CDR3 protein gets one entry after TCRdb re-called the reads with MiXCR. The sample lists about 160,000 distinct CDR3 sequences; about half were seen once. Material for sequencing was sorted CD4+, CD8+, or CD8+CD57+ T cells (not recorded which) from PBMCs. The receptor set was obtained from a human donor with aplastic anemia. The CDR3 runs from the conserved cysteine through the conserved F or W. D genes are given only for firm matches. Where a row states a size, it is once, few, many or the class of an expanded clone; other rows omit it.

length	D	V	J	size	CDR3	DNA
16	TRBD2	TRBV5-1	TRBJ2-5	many	CASSPGGAVGQETQYF	TGCGCCAGCAGTCCCGGGGGGGCGGTGGGCCAAGAGACCCAGTACTTC
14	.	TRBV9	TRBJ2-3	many	CASSVEAAPDTQYF	TGTGCCAGCAGCGTAGAGGCTGCCCCAGATACGCAGTATTTT
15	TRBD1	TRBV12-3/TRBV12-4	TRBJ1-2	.	CASSLVQGANYGYTF	TGTGCCAGCAGTTTAGTTCAGGGGGCTAACTATGGCTACACCTTC
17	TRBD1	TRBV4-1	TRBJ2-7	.	CASSQDAGTGDMGEQYF	TGCGCCAGCAGCCAAGACGCCGGGACAGGGGATATGGGCGAGCAGTACTTC
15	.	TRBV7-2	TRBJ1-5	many	CASSLGLSGNQPQHF	TGTGCCAGCAGCTTGGGGCTTTCGGGGAATCAGCCCCAGCATTTT
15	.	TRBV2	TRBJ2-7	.	CASREGDTSSYEQYF	TGTGCCAGCAGGGAGGGGGACACGAGCTCCTACGAGCAGTACTTC
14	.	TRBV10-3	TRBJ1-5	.	CGVGAGSYNQPQHF	TGTGGGGTGGGGGCAGGGTCCTACAATCAGCCCCAGCATTTT
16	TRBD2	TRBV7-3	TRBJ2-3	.	CASSATAGACTDTQYF	TGTGCCAGCAGCGCAACAGCGGGGGCATGCACAGATACGCAGTATTTT
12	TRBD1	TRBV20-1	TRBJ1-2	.	CSARPTGDGYTF	TGCAGTGCTAGACCCACAGGGGACGGCTACACCTTC
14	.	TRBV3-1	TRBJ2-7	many	CASSHPGHFYEQYF	TGTGCCAGCAGCCATCCAGGGCACTTCTACGAGCAGTACTTC
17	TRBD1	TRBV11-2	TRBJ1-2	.	CASSWDSGTGTRNGYTF	TGTGCCAGCAGCTGGGATAGCGGGACAGGGACGCGCAATGGCTACACCTTC
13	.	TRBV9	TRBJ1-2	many	CASSVGRSEGYTF	TGTGCCAGCAGCGTCGGCAGATCGGAAGGCTACACCTTC
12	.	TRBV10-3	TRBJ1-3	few	CAISEGGNTIYF	TGTGCCATCAGTGAAGGGGGAAACACCATATATTTT
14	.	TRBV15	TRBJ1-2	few	CAASRDLQGPGYTF	TGTGCCGCCAGCAGAGATCTTCAAGGGCCTGGCTACACCTTC
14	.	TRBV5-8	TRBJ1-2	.	CASSTRTLSYGYTF	TGTGCCAGCAGCACCCGGACTTTGAGCTATGGCTACACCTTC
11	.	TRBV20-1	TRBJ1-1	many	CSTGTPPEAFF	TGCAGTACCGGGACTCCGCCTGAAGCTTTCTTT
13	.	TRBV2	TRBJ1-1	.	CANWVEGGTEAFF	TGTGCCAACTGGGTAGAGGGGGGCACTGAAGCTTTCTTT
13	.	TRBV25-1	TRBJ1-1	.	CASSANRVTEAFF	TGTGCCAGCAGTGCAAACAGGGTCACTGAAGCTTTCTTT
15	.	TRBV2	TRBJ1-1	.	CASTNEEGQVFEAFF	TGTGCCAGCACTAACGAAGAGGGGCAGGTATTTGAAGCTTTCTTT
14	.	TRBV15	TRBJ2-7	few	CATSRQGTSYEQYF	TGTGCCACCAGCAGACAAGGGACGAGCTACGAGCAGTACTTC
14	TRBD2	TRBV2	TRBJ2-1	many	CASRPSGGGNEQFF	TGTGCCAGCAGACCTAGCGGGGGGGGTAATGAGCAGTTCTTC
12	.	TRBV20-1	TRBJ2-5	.	CSAISRGETQYF	TGCAGTGCAATTTCCCGGGGAGAGACCCAGTACTTC
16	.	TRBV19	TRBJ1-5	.	CASSNGQRLYNQPQHF	TGTGCCAGTAGTAATGGACAGAGGCTCTACAATCAGCCCCAGCATTTT
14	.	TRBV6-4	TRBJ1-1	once	CASRRDTKLVKAFF	TGTGCCAGCAGGCGGGACACAAAGCTCGTTAAAGCTTTCTTT
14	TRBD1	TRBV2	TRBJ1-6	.	CASSGTGGRSPLHF	TGTGCCAGCAGTGGGACAGGCGGACGATCACCCCTCCACTTT
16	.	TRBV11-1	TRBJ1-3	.	CASSLSVRGKGNTIYF	TGTGCCAGCAGCTTGAGTGTAAGGGGGAAAGGAAACACCATATATTTT
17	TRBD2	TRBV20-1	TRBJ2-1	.	CSAATSGRGQRYNEQFF	TGCAGTGCAGCGACTAGCGGGAGAGGACAGCGTTACAATGAGCAGTTCTTC
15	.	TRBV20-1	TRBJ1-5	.	CSASPAGHLGQPQHF	TGCAGTGCTAGTCCGGCAGGTCATTTAGGTCAGCCCCAGCATTTT
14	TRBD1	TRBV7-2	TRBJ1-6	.	CASRPTGNNSPLHF	TGTGCCAGCAGACCGACAGGGAATAATTCACCCCTCCACTTT
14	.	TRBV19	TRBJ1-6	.	CASSIRGPSSPLHF	TGTGCCAGTAGTATACGGGGACCGAGTTCACCCCTCCACTTT
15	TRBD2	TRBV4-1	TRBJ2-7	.	CASSPYSGGPYEQYF	TGCGCCAGCAGCCCCTATAGCGGGGGCCCCTACGAGCAGTACTTC
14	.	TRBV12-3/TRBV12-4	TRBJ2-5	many	CASLRWGLGETQYF	TGTGCCAGCTTGCGTTGGGGATTGGGGGAGACCCAGTACTTC
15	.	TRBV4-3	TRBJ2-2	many	CASSQDQTEAGELFF	TGCGCCAGCAGCCAAGACCAAACGGAAGCCGGGGAGCTGTTTTTT
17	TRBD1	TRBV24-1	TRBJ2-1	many	CATSATGGRGVYNEQFF	TGTGCCACCAGTGCGACAGGGGGACGGGGGGTCTACAATGAGCAGTTCTTC
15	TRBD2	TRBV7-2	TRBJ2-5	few	CASSRTSGGQETQYF	TGTGCCAGCAGCAGGACTAGCGGGGGACAGGAGACCCAGTACTTC
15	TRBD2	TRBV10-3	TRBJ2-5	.	CAISESLAGQETLYF	TGTGCCATCAGTGAGTCTCTAGCGGGGCAAGAGACCCTGTACTTC
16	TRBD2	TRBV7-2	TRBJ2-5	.	CASSPWGSGGEETQYF	TGTGCCAGCAGTCCCTGGGGTAGCGGGGGGGAAGAGACCCAGTACTTC
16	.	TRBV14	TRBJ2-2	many	CASSQVAGLNTGELFF	TGTGCCAGCAGCCAAGTGGCAGGACTCAACACCGGGGAGCTGTTTTTT
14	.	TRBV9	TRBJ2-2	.	CASSVVEGTGELFF	TGTGCCAGCAGCGTAGTGGAAGGCACCGGGGAGCTGTTTTTT
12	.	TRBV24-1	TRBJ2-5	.	CATSQPGETQYF	TGTGCCACCAGTCAACCAGGGGAGACCCAGTACTTC
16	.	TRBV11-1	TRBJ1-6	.	CASSRRRGAANSPLHF	TGTGCCAGCAGCCGGAGGAGGGGGGCTGCTAATTCACCCCTCCACTTT
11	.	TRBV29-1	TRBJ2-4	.	CSVHSQNIQYF	TGCAGCGTTCATAGCCAAAACATTCAGTACTTC
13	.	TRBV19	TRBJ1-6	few	CASRHGYNSPLHF	TGTGCCAGCCGACATGGGTATAATTCACCCCTCCACTTT
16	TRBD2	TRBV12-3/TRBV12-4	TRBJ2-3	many	CASSLLAGYGTDTQYF	TGTGCCAGCAGTTTACTAGCGGGATACGGCACAGATACGCAGTATTTT
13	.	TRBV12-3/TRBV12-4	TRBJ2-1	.	CASSLGRRNEQFF	TGTGCCAGCAGTTTAGGCAGGAGGAATGAGCAGTTCTTC
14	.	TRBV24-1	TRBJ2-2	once	CATSVGSNTGELFF	TGTGCCACCAGTGTCGGCTCGAATACCGGGGAGCTGTTTTTT
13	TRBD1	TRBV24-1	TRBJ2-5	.	CATSRGGVETQYF	TGTGCCACCAGTCGAGGGGGCGTGGAGACCCAGTACTTC
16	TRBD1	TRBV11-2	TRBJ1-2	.	CASSLEGQGRDYGYTF	TGTGCCAGCAGCTTAGAGGGACAGGGGCGGGACTATGGCTACACCTTC
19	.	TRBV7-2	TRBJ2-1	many	CASSLALGTAGQRYNEQFF	TGTGCCAGCAGCTTAGCGCTGGGTACAGCGGGTCAAAGATACAATGAGCAGTTCTTC
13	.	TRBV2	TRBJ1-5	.	CASSGGGIKPQHF	TGTGCCAGCAGTGGGGGGGGGATCAAGCCCCAGCATTTT
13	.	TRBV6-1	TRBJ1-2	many	CASRPWGSYGYTF	TGTGCCAGCAGGCCCTGGGGGAGCTATGGCTACACCTTC
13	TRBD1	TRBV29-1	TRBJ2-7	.	CSVEVGQGNEQYF	TGCAGCGTTGAAGTGGGACAGGGGAACGAGCAGTACTTC
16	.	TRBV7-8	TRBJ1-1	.	CASSPQTGAIDTEAFF	TGTGCCAGCAGCCCTCAGACAGGCGCCATTGACACTGAAGCTTTCTTT
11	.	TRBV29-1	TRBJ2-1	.	CSARVGGREFF	TGCAGCGCGAGAGTTGGGGGACGGGAGTTCTTC
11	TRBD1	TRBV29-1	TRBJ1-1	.	CSVSGGTEAFF	TGCAGCGTTTCAGGGGGGACTGAAGCTTTCTTT